This TCR beta chain stems from a study of blood T cells in healthy people across ages. General study results and limits: No conclusive comparison of naive versus antigen-experienced cells was possible with unsorted PBMCs. For the donors, CMV status was unknown and possibly confounded expanded clonotype changes. Diversity of TCR beta correlated strongly with naive T cell percentage.

The CDR3 extends over 14 amino acids. The trim removed 5 bases at V and 1 base at J, leaving 4 bases unmatched. The germline CDR1 and CDR2 sequences are MNHNY and SVGAGI (reference sequence). Comments on this clonotype: Its antigen remains unidentified.

A J-beta primer mix and a sample-barcoded 5' primer were used in a second PCR of about 6 to 12 cycles. A single record per CDR3 protein comes from TCRdb applying MiXCR to the 5' RACE reads. The data show around 800,000 distinct CDR3 sequences, about 53% seen once. In each sample, at least 7 million PBMCs were isolated. The chain uses TRBV6-6 and TRBJ2-5; TRBD1 agrees at 7 bases. The sample consisted of blood. The source is a man older than 75 in good health. The CDR3 nucleotides read TGTGCCAGCAGTCCGGACAGGTTCCAAGAGACCCAGTACTTC. Its protein product is CASSPDRFQETQYF.